A single sample is the source of the 5 T cell receptor beta chains below, sequenced in a study of blood T cell repertoires in COVID-19. TCRdb's copy holds only in-frame clones and misses some; the assay was immunoSEQ multiplex PCR. The sample holds about 210,000 clones, more than 80% seen once. Sequenced: PBMCs or T cells enriched from blood (not recorded which). The receptors shown here come from a man in his forties or fifties who had recovered from COVID-19.

CDR3 in DNA: TGTGCCAGCCAATTAGTGGGGGCCCTAGCGGGGATAGGGAATGAGCAGTTCTTC. The encoded protein is CASQLVGALAGIGNEQFF. The V and J genes are TRBV2 and TRBJ2-1, with 9 bases that match TRBD2. J lost 7 bases, V lost 8 bases, and 21 bases had no gene match. The CDR3 contains 18 residues. CDR1 is SNHLY, CDR2 FYNNEI, per germline.

This clone was seen at least ten times. The chain joins TRBV3-1 (or the pseudogene TRBV3-2) to TRBJ1-5; unclear D gene. Per the germline V gene, CDR1 is LGHDT and CDR2 is YNNKEL (reference sequence). Trimming shortened V by 0 bases and J by 7 bases, and 13 bases separated the two germline ends. The CDR3 has 15 residues. The CDR3 DNA is TGTGCCAGCAGCCAAGATCTCACGGGGAACCAGCCCCAGCATTTT. Translated: CASSQDLTGNQPQHF.

In DNA form, the CDR3 reads TGTGCCAGCAGCCAAGATGTCGGGACTAGCGGGAGTAATGAGCAGTTCTTC. This sequence encodes CASSQDVGTSGSNEQFF. The chain has TRBV4-2 and TRBJ2-1, with TRBD2 matching over 14 bases. The CDR3 spans 17 residues. Trimming at V came to 0 bases and at J to 7 bases, leaving 5 bases not matched to a gene. CDR1 and CDR2 (germline): LGHNA, YNFKEQ.

V usage is TRBV7-2 and J usage is TRBJ2-1; the D gene is possibly TRBD1 (5 bases). Trimming removed 5 bases from V and 2 bases from J, with 13 bases in between. CDR3 length: 15 residues. Germline CDR1 and CDR2: SGHTA and FQGNSA. The CDR3 loop reads CASSIRQNTYNEQFF. DNA of the CDR3: TGTGCCAGCAGCATTCGACAGAATACCTACAATGAGCAGTTCTTC.

The V call is TRBV3-1 (or the pseudogene TRBV3-2), the J call TRBJ2-7, with TRBD2 as a possible D gene (5 bases). The CDR3 has 12 residues. The V and J ends lost 8 bases and 12 bases respectively, with 20 bases between them. Germline loops: CDR1 LGHDT, CDR2 YNNKEL (reference sequence). In DNA form, the CDR3 reads TGTGCCAGCCAGCGGACTGCCGAACAGCTGTACTTC. It encodes CASQRTAEQLYF.